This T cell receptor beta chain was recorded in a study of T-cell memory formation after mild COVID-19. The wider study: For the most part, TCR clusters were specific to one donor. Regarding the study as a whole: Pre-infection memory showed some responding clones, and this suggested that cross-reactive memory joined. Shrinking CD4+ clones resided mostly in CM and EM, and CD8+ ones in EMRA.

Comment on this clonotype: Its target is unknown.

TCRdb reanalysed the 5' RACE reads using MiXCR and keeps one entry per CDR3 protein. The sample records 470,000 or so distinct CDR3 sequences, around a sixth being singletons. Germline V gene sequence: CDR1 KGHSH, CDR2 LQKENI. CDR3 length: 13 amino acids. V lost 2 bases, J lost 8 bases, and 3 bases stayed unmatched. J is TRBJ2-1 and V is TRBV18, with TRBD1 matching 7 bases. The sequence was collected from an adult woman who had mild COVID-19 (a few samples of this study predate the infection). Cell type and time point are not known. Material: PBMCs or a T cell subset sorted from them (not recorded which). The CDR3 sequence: CASSPDRVHEQFF. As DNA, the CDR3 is TGTGCCAGCTCACCAGACAGGGTCCATGAGCAGTTCTTC.